A single sample is the source of the 9 T cell receptor beta chains below, sequenced in a study of T-cell memory formation after mild COVID-19. From the 5' RACE reads, TCRdb called clonotypes with MiXCR, one entry per CDR3 protein. Here the sample spans over 250,000 distinct CDR3 sequences, about 15% being singletons. What was sequenced was PBMCs or a T cell subset sorted from them (not recorded which). These receptors were obtained from a man between 18 and 35 years old who had mild COVID-19 (a few samples of this study predate the infection). Cell type and time point are not known.

The genes are TRBV6-5 and TRBJ1-5; 9 bases line up with TRBD1. The trim removed 4 bases at V and 2 bases at J, leaving 3 bases unmatched. The CDR3 has 15 amino acids. Germline-derived CDR1 and CDR2 are MNHEY and SVGAGI. CDR3 in DNA: TGTGCCAGCAGTTTCCGACAGGGGGGCAATCAGCCCCAGCATTTT. Amino acid sequence: CASSFRQGGNQPQHF.

The chain has TRBV29-1 and TRBJ1-3, with 7 bases matching TRBD1. The CDR3 length is 12 residues. Germline CDR1 and CDR2: SQVTM and ANQGSEA. Trimming at V came to 6 bases and at J to 3 bases, leaving 2 bases not matched to a gene. The CDR3 nucleotides are TGCAGCGTCTGGACAGGTGGAAACACCATATATTTT. Protein product: CSVWTGGNTIYF.

This clonotype was seen only a few times. The gene calls are TRBV29-1 and TRBJ1-1; TRBD1 agrees at 7 bases. In germline, CDR1 is SQVTM, CDR2 ANQGSEA. The CDR3 loop spans 14 amino acids. V lost 1 base, J lost 4 bases, and 6 bases stayed unmatched. The CDR3, as DNA: TGCAGCGTTGAAGCCTCCCCAGGGGGCACTGAAGCTTTCTTT. Residues: CSVEASPGGTEAFF.

The chain uses TRBV4-1 and TRBJ2-2, with D possibly matching TRBD1 (6 bases). The CDR3 loop spans 16 amino acids. The germline V and J ends were trimmed by 3 bases and 5 bases, with 16 bases remaining between them. Germline V gives CDR1 MGHRA, CDR2 YSYEKL. This CDR3 is CASSHLLAGDTGELFF. The CDR3, as DNA: TGCGCCAGCAGCCATTTATTGGCAGGGGATACCGGGGAGCTGTTTTTT.

V usage is TRBV24-1 and J usage is TRBJ2-5; D call uncertain. Germline V CDR1 and CDR2: KGHDR, SFDVKD. The length of the CDR3 is 13 residues. V lost 8 bases and J lost 2, with 11 bases in between. The CDR3 DNA reads as TGTGCCACCATCCCGCCGAAACAAGAGACCCAGTACTTC. Residues: CATIPPKQETQYF.

The DNA for the CDR3 is TGCGCCAGCAGCCATATCAAAGATACGCAGTATTTT. Encoded protein: CASSHIKDTQYF. The chain couples TRBV5-1 to TRBJ2-3; D not resolved. Per the germline V gene, CDR1 is SGHRS and CDR2 is YFSETQ. CDR3 length equals 12 residues. Trimming cost V 4 bases and J 5 bases, with 8 bases left between them. Variable domain in full (rest from reference TRBV5-1 and TRBJ2-3): KAGVTQTPRYLIKTRGQQVTLSCSPISGHRSVSWYQQTPGQGLQFLFEYFSETQRNKGNFPGRFSGRQFSNSRSEMNVSTLELGDSALYLCASSHIKDTQYFGPGTRLTVL.

This clonotype has a handful of counts. The chain links TRBV2 to TRBJ2-3; D possibly uses TRBD1 or TRBD2 (6 bases each). CDR3 length equals 13 residues. With 8 bases removed from V and 9 bases from J, the gap between germline ends came to 18 bases. The germline V gene encodes CDR1 SNHLY and CDR2 FYNNEI. In DNA, the CDR3 is TGTGCCAGCCTTGAGACGGGGGCCTGGACGCAGTATTTT. Its protein is CASLETGAWTQYF.

The chain joins TRBV5-1 to TRBJ1-1; a weak D match, TRBD1 (5 bases). V dropped 3 bases and J dropped 5 bases, with 14 bases sitting between them. The CDR3 extends over 14 amino acids. The germline gives CDR1 SGHRS, CDR2 YFSETQ. CDR3 sequence: CASSYGGWGTEAFF. The CDR3 DNA is TGCGCCAGCAGCTACGGAGGGTGGGGGACTGAAGCTTTCTTT.

The chain employs TRBV20-1 and TRBJ2-7; 8 positions match TRBD2. This CDR3 contains 15 residues. CDR1 is DFQATT and CDR2 is SNEGSKA in the germline V gene (reference sequence). The ends lost 5 bases at V and 5 bases at J; junction bases unmatched: 14. This CDR3 is CSAPLWSGGLDEQYF. Here the CDR3 DNA reads TGCAGTGCTCCTCTTTGGTCGGGGGGGCTGGACGAGCAGTACTTC.